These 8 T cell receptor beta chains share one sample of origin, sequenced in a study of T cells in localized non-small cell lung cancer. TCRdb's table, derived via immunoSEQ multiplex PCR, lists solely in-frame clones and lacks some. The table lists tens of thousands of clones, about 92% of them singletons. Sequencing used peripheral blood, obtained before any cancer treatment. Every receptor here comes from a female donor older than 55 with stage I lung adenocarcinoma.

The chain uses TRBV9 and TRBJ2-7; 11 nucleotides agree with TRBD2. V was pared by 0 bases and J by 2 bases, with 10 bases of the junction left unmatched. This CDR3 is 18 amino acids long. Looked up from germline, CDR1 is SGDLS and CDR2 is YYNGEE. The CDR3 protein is CASSVDVSGGAVTYEQYF. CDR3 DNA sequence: TGTGCCAGCAGCGTAGATGTTAGCGGGGGGGCAGTAACCTACGAGCAGTACTTC.

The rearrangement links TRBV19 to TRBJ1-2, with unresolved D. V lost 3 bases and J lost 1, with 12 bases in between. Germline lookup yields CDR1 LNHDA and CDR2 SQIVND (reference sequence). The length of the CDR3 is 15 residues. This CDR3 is CASSIGPWDNYGYTF. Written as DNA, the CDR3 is TGTGCCAGTAGTATTGGTCCATGGGATAACTATGGCTACACCTTC.

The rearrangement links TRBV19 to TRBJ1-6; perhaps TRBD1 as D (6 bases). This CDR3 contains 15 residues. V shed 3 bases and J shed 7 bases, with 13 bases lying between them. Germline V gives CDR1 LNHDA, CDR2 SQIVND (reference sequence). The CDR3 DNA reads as TGTGCCAGTAGTATCGGAGACAGGATAAATTCACCCCTCCACTTT. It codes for CASSIGDRINSPLHF.

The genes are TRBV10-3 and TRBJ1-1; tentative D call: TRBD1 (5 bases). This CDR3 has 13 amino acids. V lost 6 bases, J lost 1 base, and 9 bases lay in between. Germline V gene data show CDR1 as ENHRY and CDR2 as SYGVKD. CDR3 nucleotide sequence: TGTGCCATCAGCACCGACAGGAACACTGAAGCTTTCTTT. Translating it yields CAISTDRNTEAFF.

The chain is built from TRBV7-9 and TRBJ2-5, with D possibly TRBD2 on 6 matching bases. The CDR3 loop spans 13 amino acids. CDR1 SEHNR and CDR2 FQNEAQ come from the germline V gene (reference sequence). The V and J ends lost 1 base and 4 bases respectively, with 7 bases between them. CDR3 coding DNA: TGTGCCAGCAGCTTAGACGGGGGAGAGACCCAGTACTTC. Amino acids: CASSLDGGETQYF.

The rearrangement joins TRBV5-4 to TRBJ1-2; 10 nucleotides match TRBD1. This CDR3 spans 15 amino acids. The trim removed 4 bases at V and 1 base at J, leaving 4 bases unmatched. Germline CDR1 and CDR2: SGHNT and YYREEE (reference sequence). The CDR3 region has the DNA TGTGCCAGCAGCGTGGGACAGGGGTATAACTATGGCTACACCTTC. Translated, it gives CASSVGQGYNYGYTF.

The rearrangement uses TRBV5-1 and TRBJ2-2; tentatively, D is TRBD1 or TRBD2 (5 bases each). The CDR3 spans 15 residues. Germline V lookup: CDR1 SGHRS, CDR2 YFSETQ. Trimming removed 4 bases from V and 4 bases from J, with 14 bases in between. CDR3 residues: CASSIPGPTTGELFF. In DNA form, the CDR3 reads TGCGCCAGCAGCATTCCGGGACCGACCACCGGGGAGCTGTTTTTT.

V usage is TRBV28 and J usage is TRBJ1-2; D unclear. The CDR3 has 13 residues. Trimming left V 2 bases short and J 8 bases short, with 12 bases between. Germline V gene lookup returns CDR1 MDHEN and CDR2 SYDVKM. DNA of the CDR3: TGTGCCAGCAGTTTAATTTTGGGGAACGGCTACACCTTC. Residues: CASSLILGNGYTF.